The 26 T cell receptor beta chains presented below share a single source sample, sequenced in a study of blood T cell repertoires in COVID-19. Method: immunoSEQ multiplex PCR; TCRdb's copy keeps in-frame clones and lacks some. The table has about 250,000 clones, nearly 90% seen once; the top ten hold 3.5% to 4%. Sequences were obtained from PBMCs or T cells enriched from blood (not recorded which). These receptors came from a woman aged 30 to 39 with acute COVID-19.

The chain couples TRBV4-1 to TRBJ2-2; 9 nucleotides agree with TRBD2. From germline, CDR1 is MGHRA and CDR2 YSYEKL. This CDR3 contains 15 residues. J gave up 4 bases and V 3 bases, and 3 bases lay outside the gene matches. The CDR3 spells CASSHGTSSTGELFF. The CDR3, as DNA: TGCGCCAGCAGCCACGGGACTAGCAGCACCGGGGAGCTGTTTTTT.

The chain recombines TRBV6-1 with TRBJ1-5; 9 nucleotides align to TRBD1. Germline V lookup: CDR1 MNHNS, CDR2 SASEGT. The V gene end was trimmed by 2 bases and the J gene end by 1 base; junction bases not matched to a gene: 6. The CDR3 covers 17 residues. This CDR3 is CASSERDRELSNQPQHF. CDR3 DNA: TGTGCCAGCAGTGAAAGGGACAGGGAATTGAGCAATCAGCCCCAGCATTTT.

The chain uses TRBV7-9 and TRBJ1-6; D gene uncertain. Trimming removed 4 bases at V and 5 bases at J, with 3 bases between. There are 12 residues in the CDR3. Germline V gene lookup returns CDR1 SEHNR and CDR2 FQNEAQ (reference sequence). As DNA, the CDR3 is TGTGCCAGCAGCTCGGATAATTCACCCCTCCACTTT. This encodes CASSSDNSPLHF.

V and J are TRBV7-9 and TRBJ1-1; possible D gene TRBD1, 6 bases. From germline, CDR1 is SEHNR and CDR2 FQNEAQ (reference sequence). The CDR3 runs 19 residues. V lost 5 bases to trimming and J lost 2 bases, with 27 bases between them. The CDR3 DNA sequence: TGTGCCAGCAGCCCCGGCTGGGGACAAAGGGCCCTTACTAACACTGAAGCTTTCTTT. Translation: CASSPGWGQRALTNTEAFF.

V and J are TRBV10-3 and TRBJ1-6; 8 bases map to TRBD1. V dropped 4 bases and J dropped 7; count of bases not matched to a gene: 0. Per germline, CDR1 ENHRY and CDR2 SYGVKD. The CDR3 length is 13 residues. Here the CDR3 DNA reads TGTGCCATCAGTGGGACAGGGAATTCACCCCTCCACTTT. This codes for CAISGTGNSPLHF.

CDR3 sequence: CASSQPSETQYF. CDR3 nucleotide sequence: TGTGCCAGCAGCCAGCCCAGTGAGACCCAGTACTTC. The chain carries TRBV4-2 and TRBJ2-5, with no clear D. V was cut by 3 bases and J by 5 bases, with 7 bases left in between. The length of the CDR3 is 12 residues. Germline CDR1 reads LGHNA; CDR2 reads YNFKEQ.

The chain uses TRBV4-1 and TRBJ1-1, with D perhaps matching TRBD1 (6 bases). Trimming took off 5 bases at V and 0 bases at J, with 7 bases between the two ends. The CDR3 spans 13 residues. Germline lookup yields CDR1 MGHRA and CDR2 YSYEKL. CDR3 DNA: TGCGCCAGCAGCTGGACAGTGAACACTGAAGCTTTCTTT. This gives the protein CASSWTVNTEAFF.

The chain has TRBV10-3 and TRBJ2-5, with 15 bases that match TRBD2. Unmatched junction bases numbered 5, after V lost 4 bases and J lost 5 bases. CDR1 ENHRY and CDR2 SYGVKD come from the germline V gene. This CDR3 region has 16 residues. In nucleotides, the CDR3 is TGTGCCATCAGTGGGACTAGCGGGGGGGCGTCGGAGACCCAGTACTTC. Translated, it gives CAISGTSGGASETQYF.

This chain joins TRBV9 and TRBJ2-2; D may be TRBD2 (7 bases). The CDR3 consists of 16 residues. CDR1 SGDLS and CDR2 YYNGEE come from the germline V gene. V was shortened by 2 bases and J by 3 bases, with 14 bases between the two germline ends. For the CDR3, the DNA is TGTGCCAGCAGCGTCGGGGAGGGGGGTTACACCGGGGAGCTGTTTTTT. Amino acids: CASSVGEGGYTGELFF.

V and J are TRBV29-1 and TRBJ1-2; TRBD1 agrees at 7 bases. After removal of 7 bases from V and 10 bases from J, the junction contained 9 bases not matched to a gene. Germline CDR1 reads SQVTM; CDR2 reads ANQGSEA. The CDR3 spans 11 residues. Here the CDR3 DNA reads TGCAGCGCCTTAGGGGGCAGCTACTACACCTTC. This codes for CSALGGSYYTF. The entire variable domain, with the rest obtained from reference TRBV29-1 and TRBJ1-2, is as follows: SAVISQKPSRDICQRGTSLTIQCQVDSQVTMMFWYRQQPGQSLTLIATANQGSEATYESGFVIDKFPISRPNLTFSTLTVSNMSPEDSSIYLCSALGGSYYTFGSGTRLTVV.

The rearrangement joins TRBV5-1 to TRBJ1-1; tentative D call: TRBD1 (6 bases). The CDR3 has 15 residues. The V and J ends lost 2 bases and 4 bases respectively, with 15 bases between them. Germline CDR1 reads SGHRS; CDR2 reads YFSETQ. The CDR3 reads CASSFALQGGTEAFF. The CDR3 coding sequence is TGCGCCAGCAGCTTCGCTTTACAGGGTGGCACTGAAGCTTTCTTT. Full variable domain (outside the CDR3, taken from reference TRBV5-1 and TRBJ1-1): KAGVTQTPRYLIKTRGQQVTLSCSPISGHRSVSWYQQTPGQGLQFLFEYFSETQRNKGNFPGRFSGRQFSNSRSEMNVSTLELGDSALYLCASSFALQGGTEAFFGQGTRLTVV.

V gene TRBV28 combines with J gene TRBJ2-7; unclear D gene. CDR1 is MDHEN and CDR2 is SYDVKM in the germline V gene. Trimming took 4 bases from V and 2 from J, leaving 6 bases between them. The length of the CDR3 is 12 residues. CDR3 in DNA: TGTGCCAGCAGTTCCCTTACCTACGAGCAGTACTTC. Encoded protein: CASSSLTYEQYF. Combining the CDR3 with reference TRBV28 and TRBJ2-7 gives the whole variable domain DVKVTQSSRYLVKRTGEKVFLECVQDMDHENMFWYRQDPGLGLRLIYFSYDVKMKEKGDIPEGYSVSREKKERFSLILESASTNQTSMYLCASSSLTYEQYFGPGTRLTVT.

About this clone itself: Other nucleotide sequences from this sample produce the same CDR3. The V gene is TRBV3-1 (or the pseudogene TRBV3-2), the J gene TRBJ2-3; D is undetermined. This CDR3 has 12 amino acids. V shed 4 bases and J shed 2 bases, with 4 bases lying between them. The germline CDR1 and CDR2 sequences are LGHDT and YNNKEL (reference sequence). Here the CDR3 reads CASSPYTDTQYF. The CDR3 nucleotides read TGTGCCAGCAGCCCCTACACAGATACGCAGTATTTT.

There are a few counts of this clone. The CDR3 coding sequence is TGTGCCAGCAGTGAGGGGGGGCCGACAGATACGCAGTATTTT. Residues: CASSEGGPTDTQYF. The chain carries TRBV6-4 and TRBJ2-3; D is perhaps TRBD2 (7 bases). Trimming removed 3 bases from V and 3 bases from J, with 10 bases in between. Germline V gene data show CDR1 as MRHNA and CDR2 as SNTAGT. This CDR3 is built from 14 residues.

This clone occurred a few times. The rearrangement joins TRBV5-1 to TRBJ2-6, with a weak D call TRBD1 (6 bases). With 4 bases removed from V and 2 bases from J, the gap between germline ends came to 10 bases. The V gene's germline CDR1 is SGHRS and CDR2 YFSETQ. The CDR3 totals 15 residues. DNA for the CDR3: TGCGCCAGCAGCATAGGGACAACTGGGGCCAACGTCCTGACTTTC. It translates to CASSIGTTGANVLTF.

V is TRBV4-3 and J is TRBJ2-2, with 11 bases lining up with TRBD1. V shed 4 bases, J shed 5 bases, and the junction held 3 bases outside the gene matches. CDR3 length: 15 residues. Germline CDR1 LGHNA, CDR2 YSLEER. Written as DNA, the CDR3 is TGCGCCAGCAGCCCAGGACAGGGGGCGACCGGGGAGCTGTTTTTT. Encoded protein: CASSPGQGATGELFF.

This chain joins TRBV18 and TRBJ1-2; 9 nucleotides align to TRBD1. Germline lookup yields CDR1 KGHSH and CDR2 LQKENI. This CDR3 comprises 13 residues. V dropped 5 bases and J dropped 8; count of bases not matched to a gene: 6. CDR3 nucleotide sequence: TGTGCCAGCTCATGGACAGGGGCGGAGGGCTACACCTTC. Protein product: CASSWTGAEGYTF.

The chain couples TRBV27 to TRBJ1-2, with a tentative D call TRBD1 (6 bases). The CDR3 runs 16 residues. V lost 1 base, J lost 4 bases, and 16 bases lay in between. Germline V CDR1 and CDR2: MNHEY, SMNVEV (reference sequence). Here the CDR3 DNA reads TGTGCCAGCAGTTTATTTGAAGGGGGAATAAGCTATGGCTACACCTTC. This translates into CASSLFEGGISYGYTF.

In its sample, this clone was seen once. The chain combines TRBV27 with TRBJ2-2; TRBD1 is a possible D gene (6 bases). V lost 5 bases to trimming and J lost 5 bases, with 12 bases between them. The germline gives CDR1 MNHEY, CDR2 SMNVEV (reference sequence). CDR3 size: 14 residues. The CDR3 DNA follows: TGTGCCAGCAGTCCGCGGACAGCTACCGGGGAGCTGTTTTTT. The encoded protein is CASSPRTATGELFF.

The V and J genes are TRBV5-6 and TRBJ1-4; no definite D call. CDR1 and CDR2 from the germline V gene are SGHDT and YYEEEE. This CDR3 is 13 amino acids long. V was trimmed by 0 bases and J by 5 bases, leaving 5 bases between them. The CDR3 nucleotides are TGTGCCAGCAGCTTGGCGGGAAATGAAAAACTGTTTTTT. This gives the protein CASSLAGNEKLFF.

V is TRBV10-3 and J is TRBJ2-6; TRBD2 matches 7 bases. V lost 0 bases, J lost 2 bases, and 7 bases stayed unmatched. CDR3 length equals 18 residues. Per germline, CDR1 ENHRY and CDR2 SYGVKD. This CDR3 reads CAISESRAGLAGANVLTF. CDR3 DNA: TGTGCCATCAGTGAGTCGAGAGCGGGGTTAGCTGGGGCCAACGTCCTGACTTTC.

The chain combines TRBV12-5 with TRBJ2-7, with a weak D call TRBD2 (6 bases). This CDR3 is built from 13 residues. V was shortened by 5 bases and J by 1 base, with 9 bases between the two germline ends. From germline, CDR1 is LGHNT and CDR2 FRNRAP. The CDR3 DNA follows: TGTGCTAGTGGTACCGGGGGTTCCTACGAGCAGTACTTC. Its translation: CASGTGGSYEQYF.

This sequence joins TRBV11-2 and TRBJ2-1, with D possibly being TRBD2 (5 bases). The CDR3 consists of 15 residues. Germline CDR1 reads SGHAT; CDR2 reads FQNNGV. Trimming pared 4 bases from V and 6 bases from J, leaving 16 bases between. The CDR3 region has the DNA TGTGCCAGCAGCTCGGACTGGGGTTTCGGCAATGAGCAGTTCTTC. Translated: CASSSDWGFGNEQFF.

This clone was observed a single time. Written as DNA, the CDR3 is TGTGCCAGCAGAAATCACGGGGGGGCGGGTGTTTCACCCCTCCACTTT. Residues: CASRNHGGAGVSPLHF. The rearrangement uses TRBV5-6 and TRBJ1-6; D is possibly TRBD1 (6 bases). Trimming took 5 bases from V and 9 from J, leaving 21 bases between them. The CDR3 extends over 16 amino acids. Germline V CDR1 and CDR2: SGHDT, YYEEEE.

J is TRBJ2-1 and V is TRBV28; 9 nucleotides match TRBD2. This CDR3 comprises 15 residues. Trimming took 2 bases from V and 8 from J; bases not matched to a gene: 7. Germline loops: CDR1 MDHEN, CDR2 SYDVKM. In DNA, the CDR3 is TGTGCCAGCAGTTTAGGGCGGGGGGGCCGTGATGAGCAGTTCTTC. Amino acid sequence: CASSLGRGGRDEQFF.

The rearrangement uses TRBV30 and TRBJ1-6, with a weak D call TRBD1 (6 bases). The CDR3 is made up of 13 amino acids. From germline, CDR1 is GTSNPN and CDR2 SVGIG (reference sequence). Trimming left V 3 bases short and J 5 bases short, with 8 bases between. DNA of the CDR3: TGTGCCTGGAGGGGGGCAAATAATTCACCCCTCCACTTT. Amino acids: CAWRGANNSPLHF. The full variable domain, its missing parts supplied by reference TRBV30 and TRBJ1-6, is SQTIHQWPATLVQPVGSPLSLECTVEGTSNPNLYWYRQAAGRGLQLLFYSVGIGQISSEVPQNLSASRPQDRQFILSSKKLLLSDSGFYLCAWRGANNSPLHFGNGTRLTVT.